This passage covers 6 T cell receptor beta chains from one sample sequenced in a study of blood T cell repertoires in COVID-19. Assay used: immunoSEQ multiplex PCR; TCRdb lists only in-frame clones, some missing. Here the sample spans about 330,000 clones, roughly 90% being singletons. Sequenced material: PBMCs or T cells enriched from blood (not recorded which). Source of these receptors: a woman aged 30 to 39 who had recovered from COVID-19.

This clone was seen a single time. The chain joins TRBV7-2 to TRBJ1-2; D uncertain. Germline V lookup: CDR1 SGHTA, CDR2 FQGNSA. V lost 2 bases to trimming and J lost 5 bases, with 15 bases between them. The CDR3 totals 15 residues. CDR3 sequence reads: CASSLNLWTDYGYTF. In DNA form, the CDR3 reads TGTGCCAGCAGCTTAAACCTGTGGACTGATTATGGCTACACCTTC.

The chain is built from TRBV7-8 and TRBJ2-7; possibly TRBD1 for D (6 bases). CDR1 SGHVS and CDR2 FQNEAQ come from the germline V gene. This CDR3 has 13 residues. Trimming removed 2 bases from V and 3 bases from J, with 8 bases in between. The CDR3, as DNA: TGTGCCAGCAGCTTACAGGGGTACTACGAGCAGTACTTC. It yields the protein CASSLQGYYEQYF.

The gene calls are TRBV30 and TRBJ1-1; the match to TRBD1 covers 12 bases. V was clipped by 3 bases and J by 8 bases; unmatched bases: 4. The CDR3 length is 13 residues. From germline, CDR1 is GTSNPN and CDR2 SVGIG (reference sequence). The CDR3 coding sequence is TGTGCCTGGAGCCGGGACAGGGGGCCCGAAGCTTTCTTT. Protein: CAWSRDRGPEAFF.

This chain connects TRBV9 to TRBJ2-2; the match to TRBD2 covers 10 bases. There are 18 residues in the CDR3. V lost 0 bases to trimming and J lost 4 bases; unmatched junction nucleotides: 9. Looked up from germline, CDR1 is SGDLS and CDR2 is YYNGEE. DNA of the CDR3: TGTGCCAGCAGCGTAGCATCTAGCGGGGGCTCGGGCACCGGGGAGCTGTTTTTT. This gives the protein CASSVASSGGSGTGELFF.

This clone was counted a single time. The chain has TRBV5-4 and TRBJ2-1, with a weak D call TRBD2 (5 bases). Trimming left V 3 bases short and J 10 bases short, with 8 bases between. CDR1 is SGHNT, CDR2 YYREEE, per germline (reference sequence). The CDR3 covers 11 residues. The CDR3 reads CASSSSGEQFF. The CDR3 nucleotides read TGTGCCAGCAGCTCGTCGGGGGAGCAGTTCTTC.

The rearrangement joins TRBV18 to TRBJ1-1, with TRBD1 as a possible D gene (5 bases). CDR1 and CDR2 (germline): KGHSH, LQKENI. The CDR3 totals 14 residues. The ends were cut back, 8 bases at V and 2 bases at J, with 15 bases in the middle. The CDR3 nucleotides are TGTGCCAGCGGTATTCAGGGCGACAACACTGAAGCTTTCTTT. It yields the protein CASGIQGDNTEAFF.